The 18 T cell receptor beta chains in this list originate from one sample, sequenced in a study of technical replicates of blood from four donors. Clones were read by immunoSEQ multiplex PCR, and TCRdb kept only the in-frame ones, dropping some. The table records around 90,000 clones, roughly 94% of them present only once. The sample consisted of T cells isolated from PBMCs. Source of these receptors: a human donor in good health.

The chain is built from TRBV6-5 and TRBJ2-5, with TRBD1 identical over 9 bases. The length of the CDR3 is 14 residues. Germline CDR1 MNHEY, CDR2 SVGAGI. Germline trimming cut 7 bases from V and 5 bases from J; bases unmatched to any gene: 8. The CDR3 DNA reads TGTGCCAGCACCACCGGGACAGGGTCGGAGACCCAGTACTTC. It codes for CASTTGTGSETQYF.

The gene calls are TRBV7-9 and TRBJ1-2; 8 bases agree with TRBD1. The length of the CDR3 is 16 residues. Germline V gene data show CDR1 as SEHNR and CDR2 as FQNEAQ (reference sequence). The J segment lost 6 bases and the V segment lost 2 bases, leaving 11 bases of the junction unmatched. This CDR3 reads CASSLRQGAVINGYTF. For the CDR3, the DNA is TGTGCCAGCAGCTTACGGCAGGGGGCAGTTATAAATGGCTACACCTTC.

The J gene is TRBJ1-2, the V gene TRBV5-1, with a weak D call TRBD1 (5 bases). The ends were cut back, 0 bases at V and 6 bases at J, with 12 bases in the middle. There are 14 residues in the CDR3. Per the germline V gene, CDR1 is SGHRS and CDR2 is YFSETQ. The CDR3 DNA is TGCGCCAGCAGCTTGGCCGGGGGATGGGATGGCTACACCTTC. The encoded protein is CASSLAGGWDGYTF.

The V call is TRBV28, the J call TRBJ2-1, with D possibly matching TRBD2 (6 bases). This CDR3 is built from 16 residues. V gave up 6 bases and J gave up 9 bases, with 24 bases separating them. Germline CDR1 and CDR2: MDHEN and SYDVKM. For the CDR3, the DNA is TGTGCCAGCAGAGTTCAATCGGGACTGACTCAGGGTGAGCAGTTCTTC. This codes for CASRVQSGLTQGEQFF.

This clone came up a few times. The CDR3 nucleotides read TGCGCCAGCAGCCAAGGACTAGCGGGGACCGGGGAGCTGTTTTTT. Amino acids: CASSQGLAGTGELFF. The chain combines TRBV4-1 with TRBJ2-2; 11 bases line up with TRBD2. This CDR3 has 15 amino acids. Germline loops: CDR1 MGHRA, CDR2 YSYEKL. Losses at the gene ends were 1 base for V and 5 bases for J; bases not matched to a gene: 0.

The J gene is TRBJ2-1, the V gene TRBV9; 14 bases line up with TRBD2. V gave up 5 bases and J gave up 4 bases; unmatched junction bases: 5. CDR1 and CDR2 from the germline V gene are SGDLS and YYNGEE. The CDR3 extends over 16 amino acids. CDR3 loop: CASSLGTSGRYNEQFF. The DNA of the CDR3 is TGTGCCAGCAGTCTTGGGACTAGCGGGAGATACAATGAGCAGTTCTTC.

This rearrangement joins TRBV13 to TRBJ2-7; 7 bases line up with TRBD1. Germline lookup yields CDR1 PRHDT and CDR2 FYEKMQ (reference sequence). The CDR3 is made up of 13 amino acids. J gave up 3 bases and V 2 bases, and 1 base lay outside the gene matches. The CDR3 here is CASSLRGHYEQYF. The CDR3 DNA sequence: TGTGCCAGCAGCTTAAGGGGGCACTACGAGCAGTACTTC.

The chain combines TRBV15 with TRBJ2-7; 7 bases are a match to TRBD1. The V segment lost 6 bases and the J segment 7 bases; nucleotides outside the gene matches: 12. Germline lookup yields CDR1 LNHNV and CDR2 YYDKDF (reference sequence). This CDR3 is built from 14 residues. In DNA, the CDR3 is TGTGCCACCAGTCTTGAGACAGGGTTGTGGGAGCAGTACTTC. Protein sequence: CATSLETGLWEQYF.

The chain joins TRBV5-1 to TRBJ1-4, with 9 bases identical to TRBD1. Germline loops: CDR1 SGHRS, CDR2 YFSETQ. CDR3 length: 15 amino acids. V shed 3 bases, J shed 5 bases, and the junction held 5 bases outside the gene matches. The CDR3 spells CASSYLTGGNEKLFF. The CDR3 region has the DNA TGCGCCAGCAGCTATTTGACAGGGGGGAATGAAAAACTGTTTTTT.

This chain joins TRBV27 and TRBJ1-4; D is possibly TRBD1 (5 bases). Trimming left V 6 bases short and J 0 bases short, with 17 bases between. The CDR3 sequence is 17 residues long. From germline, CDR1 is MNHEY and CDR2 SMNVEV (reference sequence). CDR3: CASSRRHTGATNEKLFF. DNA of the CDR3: TGTGCCAGCAGCCGCAGGCATACAGGTGCAACTAATGAAAAACTGTTTTTT.

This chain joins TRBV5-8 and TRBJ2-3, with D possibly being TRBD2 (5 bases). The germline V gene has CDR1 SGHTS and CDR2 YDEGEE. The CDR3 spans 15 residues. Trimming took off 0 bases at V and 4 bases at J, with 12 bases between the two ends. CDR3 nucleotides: TGTGCCAGCAGCTTGGGAGGGATGATATCAGATACGCAGTATTTT. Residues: CASSLGGMISDTQYF. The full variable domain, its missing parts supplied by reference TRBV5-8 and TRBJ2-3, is EAGVTQSPTHLIKTRGQQATLRCSPISGHTSVYWYQQALGLGLQFLLWYDEGEERNRGNFPPRFSGRQFPNYSSELNVNALELEDSALYLCASSLGGMISDTQYFGPGTRLTVL.

CDR3 bases: TGTGCCAGCAGCTCACAGGGGGTGAACACTGAAGCTTTCTTT. This sequence encodes CASSSQGVNTEAFF. The chain recombines TRBV9 with TRBJ1-1, with 8 bases lining up with TRBD1. V shed 4 bases, J shed 0 bases, and the junction held 2 bases outside the gene matches. In germline, CDR1 is SGDLS, CDR2 YYNGEE. The CDR3 covers 14 residues.

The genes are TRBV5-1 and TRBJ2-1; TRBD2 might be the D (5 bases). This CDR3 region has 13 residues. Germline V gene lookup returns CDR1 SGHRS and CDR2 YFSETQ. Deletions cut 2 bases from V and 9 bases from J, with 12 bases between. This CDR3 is CASSFPGYGEQFF. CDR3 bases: TGCGCCAGCAGCTTCCCGGGATATGGTGAGCAGTTCTTC.

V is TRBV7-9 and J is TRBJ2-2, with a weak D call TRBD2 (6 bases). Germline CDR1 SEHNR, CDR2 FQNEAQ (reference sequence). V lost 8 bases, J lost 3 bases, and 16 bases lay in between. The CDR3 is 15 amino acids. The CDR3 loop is CASPNGEEYTGELFF. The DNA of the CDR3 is TGTGCCAGCCCCAACGGGGAGGAGTACACCGGGGAGCTGTTTTTT. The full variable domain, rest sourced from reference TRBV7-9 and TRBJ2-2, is DTGVSQNPRHKITKRGQNVTFRCDPISEHNRLYWYRQTLGQGPEFLTYFQNEAQLEKSRLLSDRFSAERPKGSFSTLEIQRTEQGDSAMYLCASPNGEEYTGELFFGEGSRLTVL.

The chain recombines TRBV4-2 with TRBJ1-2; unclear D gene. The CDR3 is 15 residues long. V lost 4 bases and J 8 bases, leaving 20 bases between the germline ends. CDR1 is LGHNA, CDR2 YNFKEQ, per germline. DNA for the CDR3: TGTGCCAGCAGCCTACCCGGGGTCGCGATCGTGGGCTACACCTTC. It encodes CASSLPGVAIVGYTF.

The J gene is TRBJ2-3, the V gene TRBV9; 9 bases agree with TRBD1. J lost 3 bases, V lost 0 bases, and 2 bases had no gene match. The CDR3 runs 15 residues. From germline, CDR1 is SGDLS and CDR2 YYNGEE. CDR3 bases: TGTGCCAGCAGCGTAGGGGGACAGGGAACAGATACGCAGTATTTT. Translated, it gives CASSVGGQGTDTQYF.

DNA for the CDR3: TGTGCCAGCAGTTTCGCGGGGGGATACGAGCAGTACTTC. Its protein product is CASSFAGGYEQYF. J is TRBJ2-5 and V is TRBV25-1, with TRBD2 matching 8 bases. With the DNA end fitting TRBJ2-7 better, the J assignment may be wrong. This CDR3 has 13 residues. CDR1 and CDR2 (germline): MGHDK, SYGVNS.

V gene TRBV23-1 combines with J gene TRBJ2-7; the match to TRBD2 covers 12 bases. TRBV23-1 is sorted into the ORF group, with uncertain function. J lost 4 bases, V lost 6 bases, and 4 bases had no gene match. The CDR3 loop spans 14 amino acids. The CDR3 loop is CASRLAGGEYEQYF. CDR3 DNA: TGCGCCAGCAGACTAGCGGGGGGCGAGTACGAGCAGTACTTC.